Listed below are T cell receptor beta chains from one sample, sequenced in a study of shared clonotypes between healthy human individuals. Libraries were prepared by immunoSEQ multiplex PCR; TCRdb keeps only in-frame clonotypes and omits some of them. This table has over a million clones, over 95% appearing once. Source material: naive CD4+ T cells sorted from blood. The receptors were sampled from a man aged 25 to 40 in good health. Each CDR3 is given with its conserved first and last residue. A D gene is named only where the DNA matches it firmly. Where a row states a size, it is once, few, many or the class of an expanded clone; other rows omit it.

J gene | clone size | D gene | V gene | CDR3 protein | CDR3 DNA
TRBJ2-3 | . | . | TRBV9 | CASSAGQGGTDTQYF | TGTGCCAGCAGCGCAGGACAGGGAGGGACAGATACGCAGTATTTT
TRBJ2-2 | . | . | TRBV5-4 | CASSPREGVITGELFF | TGTGCCAGCAGCCCCCGTGAAGGGGTGATCACCGGGGAGCTGTTTTTT
TRBJ2-2 | once | . | TRBV29-1 | CSATGTLTGELFF | TGCAGCGCAACCGGGACACTCACCGGGGAGCTGTTTTTT
TRBJ2-1 | . | . | TRBV18 | CASSPTKRVFVENEQFF | TGTGCCAGCTCACCGACAAAGCGGGTTTTTGTGGAAAATGAGCAGTTCTTC
TRBJ2-1 | . | TRBD2 | TRBV7-2 | CASSHPGLDVQEQFF | TGTGCCAGCAGCCACCCGGGACTAGATGTTCAAGAGCAGTTCTTC
TRBJ2-4 | . | . | TRBV5-1 | CASSLGTLLAKNIQYF | TGCGCCAGCAGCTTGGGGACACTCCTAGCCAAAAACATTCAGTACTTC
TRBJ1-4 | once | . | TRBV28 | CASSLTLLDEKLFF | TGTGCCAGCAGTTTGACTCTATTGGATGAAAAACTGTTTTTT
TRBJ1-1 | . | . | TRBV27 | CASSFLLGNTEAFF | TGTGCCAGCAGTTTTTTGCTAGGGAACACTGAAGCTTTCTTT
TRBJ2-5 | . | . | TRBV5-1 | CASSLGATGYQETQYF | TGCGCCAGCAGCTTAGGGGCCACAGGCTATCAAGAGACCCAGTACTTC
TRBJ2-1 | . | TRBD2 | TRBV18 | CASSRSGSSYNEQFF | TGTGCCAGCTCCCGTAGCGGGAGCTCCTACAATGAGCAGTTCTTC
TRBJ2-4 | . | TRBD1 | TRBV14 | CASSQGRQGRNWDIQYF | TGTGCCAGCAGCCAAGGGCGACAGGGCCGAAACTGGGACATTCAGTACTTC
TRBJ2-5 | . | TRBD2 | TRBV28 | CASSLGGLAGPQETQYF | TGTGCCAGCAGTTTGGGTGGACTAGCGGGCCCTCAAGAGACCCAGTACTTC
TRBJ2-2 | . | . | TRBV18 | CASSPPSRTGELFF | TGTGCCAGCTCACCACCGTCACGGACCGGGGAGCTGTTTTTT
TRBJ2-6 | . | . | TRBV7-9 | CASSLAFNPPGANVLTF | TGTGCCAGCAGCTTAGCGTTCAATCCCCCTGGGGCCAACGTCCTGACTTTC
TRBJ2-1 | . | . | TRBV9 | CASSVVGSNEQFF | TGTGCCAGCAGCGTAGTTGGTAGCAATGAGCAGTTCTTC
TRBJ2-7 | . | . | TRBV10-2 | CASSESLVARDPLEQYF | TGCGCCAGCAGTGAGTCCCTGGTGGCGAGAGACCCCCTAGAGCAGTACTTC
TRBJ1-4 | . | TRBD1 | TRBV19 | CASSGDRGSEKLFF | TGTGCCAGTAGCGGGGACAGGGGATCCGAAAAACTGTTTTTT
TRBJ2-2 | . | . | TRBV5-1 | CASSLEWGGELFF | TGCGCCAGCAGCTTGGAATGGGGCGGGGAGCTGTTTTTT
TRBJ2-7 | . | . | TRBV5-1 | CASSSRGHEQYF | TGCGCCAGCAGCTCCCGCGGGCACGAGCAGTACTTC
TRBJ1-5 | . | . | TRBV27 | CASSPQGLYQPQHF | TGTGCCAGCAGTCCGCAGGGACTATATCAGCCCCAGCATTTT
TRBJ2-5 | . | TRBD1 | TRBV7-9 | CASSLGSSRTGGGETQYF | TGTGCCAGCAGCTTAGGAAGCAGTAGGACAGGGGGCGGAGAGACCCAGTACTTC
TRBJ2-1 | . | . | TRBV15 | CATSSGGQGSSHEQFF | TGTGCCACCAGCAGTGGGGGGCAGGGCAGTAGCCATGAGCAGTTCTTC
TRBJ2-3 | once | TRBD1 | TRBV7-2 | CASSLVSGTGGPSTQYF | TGTGCCAGCAGCCTCGTGTCCGGGACAGGGGGCCCCTCTACGCAGTATTTT
TRBJ1-1 | . | . | TRBV28 | CASSTGVTEAFF | TGTGCCAGCTCGACCGGAGTCACTGAAGCTTTCTTT
TRBJ2-2 | once | . | TRBV7-3 | CASSLQVPGELFF | TGTGCCAGCAGCTTACAGGTCCCCGGGGAGCTGTTTTTT
TRBJ2-2 | . | . | TRBV5-1 | CASSGTVGANTGELFF | TGCGCCAGCAGCGGGACGGTGGGCGCGAACACCGGGGAGCTGTTTTTT
TRBJ2-6 | . | TRBD1 | TRBV7-9 | CASSVGDRAGANVLTF | TGTGCCAGCAGCGTAGGGGACAGGGCTGGGGCCAACGTCCTGACTTTC
TRBJ2-7 | . | . | TRBV19 | CASSRLGSPYEQYF | TGTGCCAGTAGTAGGCTGGGGTCCCCCTACGAGCAGTACTTC
TRBJ2-1 | . | TRBD2 | TRBV10-2 | CASSSTPLAGPSYNEQFF | TGCGCCAGCAGCTCAACTCCTCTAGCGGGACCCTCCTACAATGAGCAGTTCTTC
TRBJ2-1 | . | . | TRBV21-1 | CASSGHLAGSSYNEQFF | TGTGCCAGCAGCGGACATCTAGCGGGTAGCTCCTACAATGAGCAGTTCTTC
TRBJ1-2 | . | . | TRBV7-2 | CASSLARQAGYTF | TGTGCCAGCAGCTTAGCACGACAGGCTGGCTACACCTTC
TRBJ1-5 | . | TRBD1 | TRBV28 | CASSPWTGHSNQPQHF | TGTGCCAGCAGTCCTTGGACAGGGCATAGCAATCAGCCCCAGCATTTT
TRBJ1-1 | . | . | TRBV19 | CASSINRHTEAFF | TGTGCCAGTAGTATAAACAGACACACTGAAGCTTTCTTT
TRBJ1-1 | . | . | TRBV18 | CASSPYNPGAQGGTEAFF | TGTGCCAGCTCACCATACAACCCGGGAGCCCAAGGAGGGACTGAAGCTTTCTTT
TRBJ2-7 | . | . | TRBV7-2 | CASSLPSRAEQYF | TGTGCCAGCAGCTTACCCTCCAGGGCCGAGCAGTACTTC
TRBJ1-3 | . | TRBD1 | TRBV13 | CASSLEFRGRMAGNTIYF | TGTGCCAGCAGCTTAGAATTCAGGGGGCGCATGGCTGGAAACACCATATATTTT
TRBJ2-5 | . | TRBD2 | TRBV10-3 | CAIRAGASPETQYF | TGTGCCATAAGAGCGGGAGCGTCTCCGGAGACCCAGTACTTC
TRBJ2-3 | . | TRBD2 | TRBV28 | CASSARSGSDTQYF | TGTGCCAGCAGTGCCCGTAGCGGGTCAGATACGCAGTATTTT
TRBJ1-5 | . | . | TRBV19 | CASSTARGTGQPQHF | TGTGCCAGTAGTACCGCGCGGGGTACGGGTCAGCCCCAGCATTTT
TRBJ2-3 | . | . | TRBV5-4 | CASSLGWTDTQYF | TGTGCCAGCAGCTTGGGGTGGACAGATACGCAGTATTTT
TRBJ1-2 | . | . | TRBV5-1 | CASSLTARETYGYTF | TGCGCCAGCAGCTTGACGGCCAGGGAAACTTATGGCTACACCTTC
TRBJ2-7 | once | . | TRBV5-1 | CASSLQGPGLTYEQYF | TGCGCCAGCAGCTTACAGGGGCCAGGACTAACTTACGAGCAGTACTTC